One T cell receptor (beta chain) is described in this entry. The antigen is unknown. The table came from immunoSEQ multiplex PCR; TCRdb's copy has only in-frame clones and leaves some out. The table has roughly 49,000 clones, about 82% seen once. The CDR3 runs to 14 residues. The V end lost 0 bases, the J end lost 5 bases, and 10 bases lay between the germline ends. The germline CDR1 and CDR2 sequences are MNHEY and SVGAGI. These data originate in a study of T cells after posttransplantation cyclophosphamide. Whole-study findings and limits: TRB overlap between skin or GI tissue T cells and blood was limited. Later post-transplant blood repertoires were often dominated by donor CD8+ memory clones.

The sample was PBMCs. The rearrangement uses TRBV6-5 and TRBJ1-1; D perhaps matches TRBD1 (5 bases). The TCR originated in a man aged 30 to 39 with a blood cancer, CMV-positive, and with a related stem cell donor. CDR3 sequence reads: CASSYSRGGTEAFF. The CDR3 DNA reads as TGTGCCAGCAGTTACTCTCGGGGGGGGACTGAAGCTTTCTTT.